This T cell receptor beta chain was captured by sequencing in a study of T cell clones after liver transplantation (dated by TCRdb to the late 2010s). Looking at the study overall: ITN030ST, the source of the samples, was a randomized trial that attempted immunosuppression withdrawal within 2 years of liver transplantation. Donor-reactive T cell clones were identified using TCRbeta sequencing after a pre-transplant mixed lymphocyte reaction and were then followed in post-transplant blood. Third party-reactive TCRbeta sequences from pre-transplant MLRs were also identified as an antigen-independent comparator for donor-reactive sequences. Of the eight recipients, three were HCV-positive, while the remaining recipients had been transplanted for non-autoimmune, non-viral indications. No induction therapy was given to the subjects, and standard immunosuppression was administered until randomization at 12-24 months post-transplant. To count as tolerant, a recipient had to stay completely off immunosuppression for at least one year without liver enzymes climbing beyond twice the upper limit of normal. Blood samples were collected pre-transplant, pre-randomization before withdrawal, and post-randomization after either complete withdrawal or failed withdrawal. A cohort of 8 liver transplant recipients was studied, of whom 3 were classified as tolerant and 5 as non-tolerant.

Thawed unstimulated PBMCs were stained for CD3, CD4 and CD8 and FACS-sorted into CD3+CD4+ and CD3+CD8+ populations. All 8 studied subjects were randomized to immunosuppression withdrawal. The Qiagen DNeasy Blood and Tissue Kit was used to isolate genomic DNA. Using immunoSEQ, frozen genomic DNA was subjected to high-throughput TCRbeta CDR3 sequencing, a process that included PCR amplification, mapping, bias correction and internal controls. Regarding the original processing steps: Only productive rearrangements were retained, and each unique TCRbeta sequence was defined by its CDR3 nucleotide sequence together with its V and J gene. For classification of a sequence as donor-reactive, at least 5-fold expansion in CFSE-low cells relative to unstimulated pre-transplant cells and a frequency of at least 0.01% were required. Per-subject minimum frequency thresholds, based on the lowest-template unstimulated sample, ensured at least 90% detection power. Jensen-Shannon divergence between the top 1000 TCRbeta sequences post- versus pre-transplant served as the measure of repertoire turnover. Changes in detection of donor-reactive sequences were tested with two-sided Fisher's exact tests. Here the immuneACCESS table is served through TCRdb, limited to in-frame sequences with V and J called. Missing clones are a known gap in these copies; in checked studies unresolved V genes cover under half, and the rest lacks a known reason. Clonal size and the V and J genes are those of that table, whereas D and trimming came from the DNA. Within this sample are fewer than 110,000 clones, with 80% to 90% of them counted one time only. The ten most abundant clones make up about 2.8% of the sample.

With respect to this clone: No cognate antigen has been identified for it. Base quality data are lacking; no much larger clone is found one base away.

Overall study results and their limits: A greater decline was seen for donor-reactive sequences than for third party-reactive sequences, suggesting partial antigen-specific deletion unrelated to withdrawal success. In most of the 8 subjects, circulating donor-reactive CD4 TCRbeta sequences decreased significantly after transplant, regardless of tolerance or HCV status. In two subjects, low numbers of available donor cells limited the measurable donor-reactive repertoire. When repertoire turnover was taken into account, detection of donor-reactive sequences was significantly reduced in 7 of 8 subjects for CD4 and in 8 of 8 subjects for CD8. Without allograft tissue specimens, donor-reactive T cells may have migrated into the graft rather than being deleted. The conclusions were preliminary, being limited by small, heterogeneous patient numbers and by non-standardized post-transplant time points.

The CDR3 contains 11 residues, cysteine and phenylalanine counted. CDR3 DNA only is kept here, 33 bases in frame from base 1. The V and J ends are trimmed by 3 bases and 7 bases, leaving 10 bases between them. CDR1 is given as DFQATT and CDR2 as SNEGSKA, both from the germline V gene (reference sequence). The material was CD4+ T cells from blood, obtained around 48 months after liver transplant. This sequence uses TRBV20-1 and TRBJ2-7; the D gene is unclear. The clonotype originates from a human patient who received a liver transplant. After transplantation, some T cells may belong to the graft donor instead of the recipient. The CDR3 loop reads CSASTEAEQYF. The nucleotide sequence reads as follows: TGCAGTGCTAGTACCGAAGCGGAGCAGTACTTC.